This entry lists 30 T cell receptor beta chains sequenced from one sample in a study of shared T cell receptors in the human thymus. Repertoires were generated with immunoSEQ multiplex PCR, while TCRdb's copy carries only in-frame clones and drops some. Among about 660,000 clones listed, approximately 89% were seen once. This sample was shared with a second study, whose subject was human thymus T cells.

The specimen sequenced was thymocytes. Receptors were obtained from a boy under two years old with a congenital heart defect.

This rearrangement joins TRBV28 to TRBJ1-6, with D possibly being TRBD1 (6 bases). Trimming shortened V by 7 bases and J by 5 bases, and 18 bases separated the two germline ends. The CDR3 is 16 amino acids. Germline V gene sequence: CDR1 MDHEN, CDR2 SYDVKM. The DNA for the CDR3 is TGTGCCAGCAACTCACACCGGGACAATGATAATTCACCCCTCCACTTT. This codes for CASNSHRDNDNSPLHF.

The chain employs TRBV19 and TRBJ2-7, with a weak D call TRBD2 (5 bases). Trimming took 5 bases from V and 0 from J, leaving 20 bases between them. CDR1 LNHDA and CDR2 SQIVND come from the germline V gene (reference sequence). The CDR3 consists of 17 residues. CDR3 DNA sequence: TGTGCCAGTAGTCCTCGCCCCGGGGAATGGAGCTCCTACGAGCAGTACTTC. Translated, it gives CASSPRPGEWSSYEQYF.

This rearrangement joins TRBV15 to TRBJ1-1; 10 bases agree with TRBD1. CDR1 is LNHNV and CDR2 is YYDKDF in the germline V gene (reference sequence). V dropped 5 bases and J dropped 3; count of bases not matched to a gene: 12. CDR3 length: 17 residues. The CDR3 loop reads CATSVDRGLREDTEAFF. Written as DNA, the CDR3 is TGTGCCACCAGCGTTGACAGGGGGCTTAGAGAGGACACTGAAGCTTTCTTT.

The gene calls are TRBV27 and TRBJ2-7; TRBD1 might be the D (6 bases). V was shortened by 2 bases and J by 2 bases, with 10 bases between the two germline ends. Germline CDR1 and CDR2: MNHEY and SMNVEV (reference sequence). The CDR3 runs 14 residues. Here the CDR3 reads CASSLHRVAYEQYF. CDR3 nucleotides: TGTGCCAGCAGTTTACACAGGGTTGCCTACGAGCAGTACTTC.

This clone was counted only a few times. This chain connects TRBV14 to TRBJ2-7; D gene unclear. With 2 bases removed from V and 7 bases from J, the gap between germline ends came to 9 bases. The CDR3 runs 12 residues. Germline loops: CDR1 SGHDN, CDR2 FVKESK. The CDR3 bases are TGTGCCAGCAGCCAACGGGTGGATGAGCAGTACTTC. Residues: CASSQRVDEQYF.

This chain uses TRBV4-1 with TRBJ2-3, with 9 positions matching TRBD2. Losses at the gene ends were 0 bases for V and 0 bases for J; bases not matched to a gene: 4. CDR1 and CDR2 (germline): MGHRA, YSYEKL. The CDR3 covers 17 residues. The CDR3 reads CASSQDGTSSSTDTQYF. In DNA, the CDR3 is TGCGCCAGCAGCCAAGATGGGACTAGCTCCAGCACAGATACGCAGTATTTT.

Comment on this clone: Compared with germline, one end of the junction differs, possibly owing to a read error. The V call is TRBV5-4, the J call TRBJ2-7; 8 bases are a match to TRBD1. From germline, CDR1 is SGHNT and CDR2 YYREEE (reference sequence). This CDR3 region has 12 residues. The CDR3 DNA reads TGTGCCAGCAGCACCCGGACAGGGCGAAAGCTTTTC. It codes for CASSTRTGRKLF.

This clone was observed a single time. The chain is built from TRBV19 and TRBJ2-1, with 10 nucleotides matching TRBD2. Germline CDR1 LNHDA, CDR2 SQIVND (reference sequence). The V segment lost 6 bases and the J segment 9 bases; nucleotides outside the gene matches: 14. The CDR3 is 16 amino acids. The CDR3 sequence is CASSPPLAGDVPEQFF. CDR3 bases: TGTGCCAGTAGCCCCCCTCTAGCGGGAGATGTTCCTGAGCAGTTCTTC.

The CDR3 sequence: CASIPDRFPYEQYF. The CDR3 nucleotides are TGTGCCAGCATCCCGGACAGGTTTCCCTACGAGCAGTACTTC. The rearrangement links TRBV27 to TRBJ2-7; 7 nucleotides agree with TRBD1. The germline CDR1 and CDR2 sequences are MNHEY and SMNVEV (reference sequence). This CDR3 spans 14 amino acids. V was pared by 7 bases and J by 2 bases, with 8 bases of the junction left unmatched.

In DNA, the CDR3 is TGTGCCACCGCAAGGACAGGGGGACGTGAAAAACTGTTTTTT. As protein: CATARTGGREKLFF. The rearrangement uses TRBV2 and TRBJ1-4; 10 positions agree with TRBD1. CDR3 size: 14 residues. The V segment lost 10 bases and the J segment 7 bases; nucleotides outside the gene matches: 9. Germline V gene data show CDR1 as SNHLY and CDR2 as FYNNEI.

The V and J genes are TRBV5-6 and TRBJ2-2, with a weak D call TRBD1 (6 bases). The germline gives CDR1 SGHDT, CDR2 YYEEEE. This CDR3 is built from 19 residues. Trimming shortened V by 0 bases and J by 0 bases, and 18 bases separated the two germline ends. The CDR3 sequence is CASSLGQTTGSANTGELFF. The CDR3 region has the DNA TGTGCCAGCAGCTTGGGTCAGACAACAGGGTCGGCGAACACCGGGGAGCTGTTTTTT.

CDR3 loop: CSVEREAGTSYGYTF. DNA of the CDR3: TGCAGCGTTGAGAGGGAGGCAGGGACTTCCTATGGCTACACCTTC. J is TRBJ1-2 and V is TRBV29-1; TRBD1 might be the D (5 bases). CDR1 is SQVTM, CDR2 ANQGSEA, per germline. V shed 3 bases and J shed 4 bases, with 18 bases lying between them. This CDR3 contains 15 residues.

The rearrangement joins TRBV27 to TRBJ1-5; 7 bases are shared with TRBD1. CDR1 MNHEY and CDR2 SMNVEV come from the germline V gene (reference sequence). CDR3 size: 15 residues. The V and J ends lost 4 bases and 2 bases, in that order; junction bases with no gene match: 5. CDR3 sequence: CASSSGGGGNQPQHF. CDR3 DNA sequence: TGTGCCAGCAGTTCAGGGGGTGGGGGCAATCAGCCCCAGCATTTT.

The chain is built from TRBV29-1 and TRBJ2-1; TRBD2 matches 7 bases. From germline, CDR1 is SQVTM and CDR2 ANQGSEA. Losses at the gene ends were 5 bases for V and 8 bases for J; bases not matched to a gene: 9. The CDR3 spans 13 residues. The chain's CDR3 is CSVRYPGRDEQFF. The CDR3 nucleotides are TGCAGCGTTAGGTACCCGGGGAGGGATGAGCAGTTCTTC.

The rearrangement joins TRBV7-9 to TRBJ1-3; possible D gene TRBD1, 6 bases. Germline lookup yields CDR1 SEHNR and CDR2 FQNEAQ (reference sequence). The V gene lost 2 bases and the J gene lost 3 bases, with 11 bases spanning the gap. This CDR3 is 15 amino acids long. The CDR3 here is CASSLKGDCGNTIYF. The CDR3 DNA sequence: TGTGCCAGCAGCTTAAAGGGGGATTGTGGAAACACCATATATTTT.

This clone was observed a handful of times. The chain has TRBV28 and TRBJ1-1; 8 nucleotides agree with TRBD1. CDR1 and CDR2 (germline): MDHEN, SYDVKM. Trimming cost V 6 bases and J 0 bases; bases outside gene matches: 6. The CDR3 is made up of 15 amino acids. The CDR3 DNA sequence: TGTGCCAGCAGCCTGCACAGGGGGATGAACACTGAAGCTTTCTTT. Protein sequence: CASSLHRGMNTEAFF.

The chain employs TRBV7-9 and TRBJ2-7; perhaps TRBD2 as D (6 bases). The CDR3 is made up of 14 amino acids. The germline V and J ends were trimmed by 10 bases and 4 bases, with 20 bases remaining between them. The germline V gene has CDR1 SEHNR and CDR2 FQNEAQ (reference sequence). As DNA, the CDR3 is TGTGCCACCTCGCGGAGGGGAGACTCATACGAGCAGTACTTC. The encoded protein is CATSRRGDSYEQYF.

This clone appeared once. This chain joins TRBV28 and TRBJ1-2; the D gene is possibly TRBD1 (5 bases). CDR1 MDHEN and CDR2 SYDVKM come from the germline V gene. Between the trimmed V and J ends, which lost 4 bases and 4 bases, there was a span of 10 bases. The CDR3 runs 13 residues. The CDR3 here is CASSYDSPYGYTF. CDR3 nucleotides: TGTGCCAGCAGTTACGACAGTCCCTATGGCTACACCTTC.

Only one count was recorded for this clone. This rearrangement joins TRBV23-1 to TRBJ2-3, with D possibly matching TRBD1 (6 bases). TRBV23-1 is an open reading frame whose function is uncertain. This CDR3 is 13 amino acids long. V was pared by 10 bases and J by 1 base, with 12 bases between. The DNA of the CDR3 is TGCGCCACCCTAGACAGGCGCACAGATACGCAGTATTTT. This codes for CATLDRRTDTQYF.

The chain carries TRBV5-5 and TRBJ1-1; TRBD1 matches 8 bases. Germline-derived CDR1 and CDR2 are SGHKS and YYEKEE (reference sequence). The CDR3 contains 13 residues. The ends lost 0 bases at V and 8 bases at J; junction bases unmatched: 3. CDR3 residues: CASSLVPGGEAFF. DNA of the CDR3: TGTGCCAGCAGCTTGGTACCAGGGGGCGAAGCTTTCTTT.

This rearrangement joins TRBV9 to TRBJ1-2; 9 bases fit TRBD1. The V and J ends lost 6 bases and 6 bases, in that order; junction bases with no gene match: 9. CDR1 SGDLS and CDR2 YYNGEE come from the germline V gene. The CDR3 spans 14 residues. CDR3 in amino acids: CASTLGGTGHGYTF. Written as DNA, the CDR3 is TGTGCCAGCACCCTCGGGGGGACAGGGCATGGCTACACCTTC.

The chain has TRBV14 and TRBJ2-7; 7 nucleotides line up with TRBD1. CDR1 and CDR2 from the germline V gene are SGHDN and FVKESK. The V segment lost 2 bases and the J segment 0 bases; nucleotides outside the gene matches: 10. CDR3 length equals 17 residues. The CDR3 here is CASSQRPDRASSYEQYF. Here the CDR3 DNA reads TGTGCCAGCAGCCAAAGGCCCGACAGGGCCAGCTCCTACGAGCAGTACTTC.

This chain joins TRBV29-1 and TRBJ2-3; 7 bases are a match to TRBD2. The length of the CDR3 is 17 residues. The germline gives CDR1 SQVTM, CDR2 ANQGSEA. The J segment lost 2 bases and the V segment lost 1 base, leaving 12 bases of the junction unmatched. The CDR3 nucleotides are TGCAGCGTTGAAGTTTTGTGGGAGACTAGCCCCACAGATACGCAGTATTTT. Residues: CSVEVLWETSPTDTQYF.

As regards this clone: At one of its ends the junction is not consistent with the germline gene, which may arise from a read error. CDR3 in DNA: TGCGCCAGCAGCCACAATCCCTTCGGGACAGGGGAGTCCGACGAGCAGTACTTT. Translated: CASSHNPFGTGESDEQYF. The chain uses TRBV4-3 and TRBJ2-7, with 10 bases identical to TRBD1. This CDR3 has 18 residues. The germline V gene has CDR1 LGHNA and CDR2 YSLEER.

This chain's CDR3 is CSVEAGSTDTQYF. CDR3 nucleotide sequence: TGCAGCGTTGAAGCAGGGTCCACAGATACGCAGTATTTT. V is TRBV29-1 and J is TRBJ2-3; tentative D call: TRBD1 (5 bases). The germline V and J ends were trimmed by 1 base and 2 bases, with 7 bases remaining between them. CDR1 SQVTM and CDR2 ANQGSEA come from the germline V gene. This CDR3 has 13 amino acids.

The chain links TRBV7-2 to TRBJ1-5; TRBD1 aligns across 8 bases. V lost 0 bases to trimming and J lost 3 bases; unmatched junction nucleotides: 4. CDR3 length equals 16 residues. Germline V gene lookup returns CDR1 SGHTA and CDR2 FQGNSA. The CDR3 DNA reads TGTGCCAGCAGCTTAGCCGGCAGGGGGCCCAATCAGCCCCAGCATTTT. Translated, it gives CASSLAGRGPNQPQHF.

This chain connects TRBV5-4 to TRBJ1-2; 7 bases are a match to TRBD1. The length of the CDR3 is 13 residues. Trimming cost V 3 bases and J 8 bases; bases outside gene matches: 7. Germline values: CDR1 SGHNT, CDR2 YYREEE (reference sequence). The CDR3 DNA reads as TGTGCCAGCAGCTCCCCAGGGACAGTAGGCTACACCTTC. Protein sequence: CASSSPGTVGYTF. The full variable domain, rest sourced from reference TRBV5-4 and TRBJ1-2, is ETGVTQSPTHLIKTRGQQVTLRCSSQSGHNTVSWYQQALGQGPQFIFQYYREEENGRGNFPPRFSGLQFPNYSSELNVNALELDDSALYLCASSSPGTVGYTFGSGTRLTVV.

This clone occurred a few times. The J gene is TRBJ1-1, the V gene TRBV5-6, with a tentative D call TRBD1 (6 bases). This CDR3 has 15 residues. The V gene's germline CDR1 is SGHDT and CDR2 YYEEEE. The V gene lost 0 bases and the J gene lost 1 base, with 10 bases spanning the gap. Written as DNA, the CDR3 is TGTGCCAGCAGCTTGGTTCTGGGGGCGAACACTGAAGCTTTCTTT. Protein product: CASSLVLGANTEAFF.

This chain connects TRBV5-6 to TRBJ2-2; D is undetermined. Germline V gives CDR1 SGHDT, CDR2 YYEEEE. Between the trimmed V and J ends, which lost 0 bases and 1 base, there was a span of 7 bases. The CDR3 covers 15 residues. CDR3 DNA sequence: TGTGCCAGCAGCTTGGTGCGAAAGAACACCGGGGAGCTGTTTTTT. Amino acid sequence: CASSLVRKNTGELFF.

V and J are TRBV9 and TRBJ1-4; D unclear. Germline assignment: CDR1 SGDLS and CDR2 YYNGEE. CDR3 length: 15 amino acids. V was cut by 4 bases and J by 8 bases, with 18 bases left in between. CDR3 in DNA: TGTGCCAGCAGCCACCGGGGATCCTCGGGGGAAAAACTGTTTTTT. Residues: CASSHRGSSGEKLFF.